Listed here are 5 T cell receptor beta chains from one sample, sequenced in a study of immune evolution from preneoplasia to lung adenocarcinoma. Assay: immunoSEQ multiplex PCR; the TCRdb copy retains only in-frame clones and omits some. The sample has around 14,000 clones, 70% to 85% seen once. What was sequenced was FFPE minimally invasive lung adenocarcinoma tissue. The receptors were sampled from a person aged 55-79 years with lung adenocarcinoma.

J is TRBJ2-1 and V is TRBV10-2; no reliable D call. Per germline, CDR1 WSHSY and CDR2 SAAADI. This CDR3 contains 13 residues. The V gene lost 0 bases and the J gene lost 8 bases, with 8 bases spanning the gap. The CDR3 loop reads CASSESGEDEQFF. The CDR3 DNA is TGCGCCAGCAGTGAGTCTGGCGAGGATGAGCAGTTCTTC.

The chain links TRBV7-2 to TRBJ1-6; maybe TRBD1 (6 bases). This CDR3 contains 17 residues. Trimming took off 1 base at V and 9 bases at J, with 19 bases between the two ends. In germline, CDR1 is SGHTA, CDR2 FQGNSA. CDR3 nucleotide sequence: TGTGCCAGCAGCTTAGACGCTTGGGGGGGCCCATTTTCACCCCTCCACTTT. It is translated as CASSLDAWGGPFSPLHF.

The chain links TRBV4-3 to TRBJ1-5; D uncertain. The CDR3 totals 13 residues. V shed 0 bases and J shed 6 bases, with 6 bases lying between them. CDR1 and CDR2 (germline): LGHNA, YSLEER. The CDR3 protein is CASSQEDGQPQHF. CDR3 nucleotides: TGCGCCAGCAGCCAAGAGGATGGTCAGCCCCAGCATTTT.

The J gene is TRBJ2-2, the V gene TRBV7-9, with a tentative D call TRBD1 (5 bases). Germline V gives CDR1 SEHNR, CDR2 FQNEAQ (reference sequence). The CDR3 extends over 13 amino acids. Trimming pared 5 bases from V and 7 bases from J, leaving 11 bases between. CDR3 nucleotides: TGTGCCAGCAGCAGGGGAAGTGGCGGGGAGCTGTTTTTT. This gives the protein CASSRGSGGELFF.

The chain links TRBV11-1 to TRBJ2-1; 7 bases are shared with TRBD1. J was trimmed by 6 bases and V by 5 bases; bases with no gene match: 10. The CDR3 covers 15 residues. The germline CDR1 and CDR2 sequences are SGHAT and FQDESV (reference sequence). The CDR3 here is CASSQPRGFANEQFF. The CDR3 DNA is TGTGCCAGCAGCCAGCCCAGGGGGTTTGCCAATGAGCAGTTCTTC.